A selection of T cell receptor beta chains follows, all from one sample in a study of blood T cell repertoires in COVID-19. Assay: immunoSEQ multiplex PCR; the TCRdb copy retains only in-frame clones and omits some. The repertoire consists of approximately 270,000 clones, with around 90% occurring once and the leading ten covering 0.95% to 1.5%. The specimen was PBMCs or T cells enriched from blood (not recorded which). Source of these receptors: a human donor in a cohort exposed to, infected with or recovered from COVID-19 (not recorded which). The donor label of this sample is uncertain. Each CDR3 is given with its conserved first and last residue. The order of the fields is clone size, V gene, D gene, J gene, CDR3 protein, CDR3 DNA. D genes are given only for firm matches. Size is stated for part of the rows, as once, few or many counts, or as a class when the clone is expanded.

-	TRBV3-1/TRBV3-2	-	TRBJ2-1	CASSLGNYEQFF	TGTGCCAGCAGCCTCGGTAATTATGAGCAGTTCTTC
-	TRBV7-3	TRBD1	TRBJ2-2	CASSPNRQGERGELFF	TGTGCCAGCAGCCCTAATAGACAGGGCGAACGAGGGGAGCTGTTTTTT
-	TRBV10-2	-	TRBJ1-2	CASSERETYGYTF	TGCGCCAGCAGTGAGCGGGAGACCTATGGCTACACCTTC
-	TRBV15	-	TRBJ1-6	CATSRDPGSDSPLHF	TGTGCCACCAGCAGAGACCCTGGGAGCGATTCACCCCTCCACTTT
few	TRBV5-1	TRBD1	TRBJ1-1	CASSTDRVNTEAFF	TGCGCCAGCAGCACTGACAGGGTGAACACTGAAGCTTTCTTT
-	TRBV7-2	-	TRBJ1-2	CASSLDRTVYGYTF	TGTGCCAGCAGCTTAGACCGGACAGTCTATGGCTACACCTTC
-	TRBV5-1	TRBD1	TRBJ1-6	CASSLSGTGRSPLHF	TGCGCCAGCAGCTTGAGTGGGACAGGGCGCTCACCCCTCCACTTT
-	TRBV4-2	TRBD2	TRBJ2-5	CASSQLAGEGETQYF	TGTGCCAGCAGCCAGCTAGCGGGGGAAGGCGAGACCCAGTACTTC
-	TRBV18	TRBD1	TRBJ2-5	CASSLQGEETQYF	TGTGCCAGCTCACTACAGGGGGAGGAGACCCAGTACTTC
-	TRBV7-9	-	TRBJ1-1	CASRGRQGTTEAFF	TGTGCCAGCAGGGGGCGGCAGGGGACAACTGAAGCTTTCTTT
-	TRBV3-1/TRBV3-2	TRBD1	TRBJ2-2	CASSQDFPLEQGTGPNTGELFF	TGTGCCAGCAGCCAAGATTTTCCCCTGGAACAAGGGACAGGACCAAACACCGGGGAGCTGTTTTTT
-	TRBV9	TRBD1	TRBJ1-2	CASSVARQGNGYTF	TGTGCCAGCAGCGTAGCTAGACAGGGAAATGGCTACACCTTC
-	TRBV7-6	-	TRBJ2-5	CASSLQLLEETQYF	TGTGCCAGCAGCTTACAACTACTGGAAGAGACCCAGTACTTC
-	TRBV2	TRBD1	TRBJ1-1	CASSSQGPYTEAFF	TGTGCCAGCAGCTCACAGGGGCCCTACACTGAAGCTTTCTTT
once	TRBV24-1	TRBD2	TRBJ2-2	CATSELAANTGELFF	TGTGCCACCAGTGAGCTAGCGGCGAACACCGGGGAGCTGTTTTTT
-	TRBV10-3	TRBD1	TRBJ2-3	CAVRTGDGYTDTQYF	TGTGCCGTACGGACAGGGGACGGTTACACAGATACGCAGTATTTT
-	TRBV5-1	TRBD1	TRBJ1-6	CASSLDPYRGNSPLHF	TGCGCCAGCAGCTTGGATCCGTACAGGGGAAATTCACCCCTCCACTTT
-	TRBV4-2	TRBD2	TRBJ2-3	CASSQELTSGGVTDTQYF	TGTGCCAGCAGCCAAGAATTGACTAGCGGGGGGGTCACAGATACGCAGTATTTT
-	TRBV5-1	TRBD1	TRBJ1-2	CASSQTGMHGYTF	TGCGCCAGCAGCCAGACAGGGATGCATGGCTACACCTTC
-	TRBV30	TRBD2	TRBJ2-7	CAWGAGGPEYEQYF	TGTGCCTGGGGAGCGGGGGGGCCCGAATACGAGCAGTACTTC
-	TRBV4-1	TRBD1	TRBJ1-6	CASSGEGADNSPLHF	TGCGCCAGCAGCGGAGAGGGGGCAGATAATTCACCCCTCCACTTT
-	TRBV19	-	TRBJ1-5	CASSPQGGGVNQPQHF	TGTGCCAGTAGTCCCCAGGGAGGGGGAGTCAATCAGCCCCAGCATTTT
-	TRBV2	TRBD2	TRBJ2-3	CASSLRPGAGGHVKSTDTQYF	TGTGCCAGCAGTCTGCGCCCCGGAGCGGGGGGCCACGTTAAAAGCACAGATACGCAGTATTTT
-	TRBV13	TRBD2	TRBJ2-7	CASSLYNSGGVYEQYF	TGTGCCAGCAGCCTGTATAATAGCGGGGGGGTCTACGAGCAGTACTTC
-	TRBV5-4	TRBD2	TRBJ2-5	CASSLRTSLGETQYF	TGTGCCAGCAGCTTGCGGACTAGCTTGGGGGAGACCCAGTACTTC
-	TRBV27	TRBD1	TRBJ2-6	CASQQGESGANVLTF	TGTGCCAGCCAACAGGGGGAATCTGGGGCCAACGTCCTGACTTTC
-	TRBV27	-	TRBJ2-7	CASSLTQGYEQYF	TGTGCCAGCAGTTTAACACAGGGATACGAGCAGTACTTC
-	TRBV10-3	TRBD2	TRBJ2-7	CAISGISGVSYEQYF	TGTGCCATCAGTGGCATTAGCGGGGTGTCCTACGAGCAGTACTTC
-	TRBV6-2/TRBV6-3	TRBD1	TRBJ2-5	CASSWGTGTRETQYF	TGTGCCAGCAGTTGGGGGACAGGGACGAGGGAGACCCAGTACTTC
-	TRBV21-1	-	TRBJ1-1	CASSGRTGMNAEAFF	TGTGCCAGCAGCGGGCGGACAGGGATGAACGCTGAAGCTTTCTTT
-	TRBV19	TRBD1	TRBJ1-6	CASIDRGSSNSPLHF	TGTGCCAGTATCGACAGGGGATCGAGTAATTCACCCCTCCACTTT
-	TRBV5-1	-	TRBJ2-7	CASSLGGETFHNEQYF	TGCGCCAGCAGCTTGGGTGGAGAAACCTTTCACAACGAGCAGTACTTC
-	TRBV14	TRBD1	TRBJ1-1	CASSQTTGGGTEAFF	TGTGCCAGCAGCCAAACGACAGGGGGAGGCACTGAAGCTTTCTTT
-	TRBV6-2/TRBV6-3	TRBD2	TRBJ2-3	CASSYSSGSTDTQYF	TGTGCCAGCAGTTACTCTAGCGGGAGCACAGATACGCAGTATTTT
once	TRBV5-6	TRBD1	TRBJ1-1	CASSEGTVSEAFF	TGTGCCAGCAGCGAGGGGACAGTGAGTGAAGCTTTCTTT
few	TRBV7-9	TRBD2	TRBJ2-1	CASSLAPGLAGAYNEQFF	TGTGCCAGCAGCTTAGCGCCAGGACTAGCGGGGGCCTACAATGAGCAGTTCTTC
-	TRBV10-3	TRBD2	TRBJ2-1	CAISTSGGSYNEQFF	TGTGCCATCAGTACTAGCGGGGGATCCTACAATGAGCAGTTCTTC
-	TRBV1	-	TRBJ1-1	CTSSQDWGLRYTEAFF	TGCACCAGCAGCCAAGATTGGGGGCTCCGGTACACTGAAGCTTTCTTT
-	TRBV5-5	-	TRBJ2-7	CASSQATGTLSYEQYF	TGTGCCAGCAGCCAAGCGACAGGGACTTTATCGTACGAGCAGTACTTC
-	TRBV12-3/TRBV12-4	-	TRBJ1-3	CASRRKTIYF	TGTGCCAGCCGGAGAAAAACCATATATTTT
-	TRBV6-2/TRBV6-3	-	TRBJ2-4	CASSYPRGLDLAKNIQYF	TGTGCCAGCAGTTACCCCCGCGGGCTAGATTTAGCCAAAAACATTCAGTACTTC